The 23 T cell receptor beta chains listed next were all sequenced from one sample in a study of radiation and T cells in renal cell carcinoma. Only in-frame clones appear in the TCRdb table, and some are missing; sequencing was by immunoSEQ multiplex PCR. Among roughly 53,000 clones listed, about 83% were seen once. Time point here: baseline pretreatment blood. Treatment denoted: 15 Gy SBRT to primary tumor, nephrectomy 4 weeks later. Sequences were derived from blood, sampled from a patient whose treatment included radiotherapy and nephrectomy. These receptor sequences come from a woman aged 70-85 years with renal cell carcinoma.

The CDR3 DNA follows: TGCGCCAGCAGCCAAGATAGGGGACAGAAGAACACTGAAGCTTTCTTT. It yields the protein CASSQDRGQKNTEAFF. The chain employs TRBV4-3 and TRBJ1-1; 7 nucleotides agree with TRBD1. Germline loops: CDR1 LGHNA, CDR2 YSLEER. The length of the CDR3 is 16 residues. V trimming: 0 bases; J trimming: 1 base; junction bases outside the gene matches: 5.

This chain links TRBV9 with TRBJ2-5; 15 bases are shared with TRBD2. Germline CDR1 and CDR2: SGDLS and YYNGEE. This CDR3 region has 17 residues. V shed 0 bases and J 5 bases; nucleotides not matched to a gene: 5. The CDR3 DNA is TGTGCCAGCAGCGTAGGGACTAGCGGGAGGGCCCAGGAGACCCAGTACTTC. Translating gives CASSVGTSGRAQETQYF. The full variable domain, in which reference TRBV9 and TRBJ2-5 provide the parts outside the CDR3, is DSGVTQTPKHLITATGQRVTLRCSPRSGDLSVYWYQQSLDQGLQFLIQYYNGEERAKGNILERFSAQQFPDLHSELNLSSLELGDSALYFCASSVGTSGRAQETQYFGPGTRLLVL.

The chain joins TRBV5-1 to TRBJ1-3; D remains ambiguous. CDR3 length: 13 residues. The germline V and J ends were trimmed by 4 bases and 0 bases, with 5 bases remaining between them. Per the germline V gene, CDR1 is SGHRS and CDR2 is YFSETQ. The CDR3 here is CASSESSGNTIYF. CDR3 bases: TGCGCCAGCAGCGAAAGCTCTGGAAACACCATATATTTT.

The chain is built from TRBV10-3 and TRBJ1-2, with D unclear. V gave up 2 bases and J gave up 3 bases, with 7 bases separating them. Germline V gives CDR1 ENHRY, CDR2 SYGVKD. The CDR3 totals 13 residues. The CDR3 nucleotides are TGTGCCATCAGTGAGCGGGCAGACTATGGCTACACCTTC. This translates into CAISERADYGYTF.

The chain uses TRBV7-7 and TRBJ2-3, with D perhaps matching TRBD2 (6 bases). Germline CDR1 is SSHAT and CDR2 is FNYEAQ (reference sequence). V was clipped by 4 bases and J by 4 bases, with 12 bases between them. The CDR3 has 14 residues. Here the CDR3 DNA reads TGTGCCAGCAGCTCCGGGACTTTTCCAGATACGCAGTATTTT. As protein: CASSSGTFPDTQYF.

CDR3 coding DNA: TGTGCCAGTAGCCTTCTTACAGGGGGCCAAATTGGAAACACCATATATTTT. As protein: CASSLLTGGQIGNTIYF. V is TRBV19 and J is TRBJ1-3, with 9 bases identical to TRBD1. Germline CDR1 reads LNHDA; CDR2 reads SQIVND (reference sequence). The CDR3 runs to 17 residues. The V segment lost 6 bases and the J segment 3 bases; nucleotides outside the gene matches: 12. The full variable domain, completed using reference TRBV19 and TRBJ1-3, is DGGITQSPKYLFRKEGQNVTLSCEQNLNHDAMYWYRQDPGQGLRLIYYSQIVNDFQKGDIAEGYSVSREKKESFPLTVTSAQKNPTAFYLCASSLLTGGQIGNTIYFGEGSWLTVV.

The chain is built from TRBV25-1 and TRBJ1-2; TRBD1 matches 11 bases. This CDR3 has 17 amino acids. Looked up from germline, CDR1 is MGHDK and CDR2 is SYGVNS. The V segment lost 4 bases and the J segment 1 base; nucleotides outside the gene matches: 8. The CDR3 loop is CASSVTGTGGFNYGYTF. The CDR3 coding sequence is TGTGCCAGCAGTGTCACCGGGACAGGGGGTTTTAACTATGGCTACACCTTC.

The V and J genes are TRBV6-1 and TRBJ2-1; 7 bases fit TRBD1. Losses at the gene ends were 0 bases for V and 2 bases for J; bases not matched to a gene: 1. Germline V lookup: CDR1 MNHNS, CDR2 SASEGT. The CDR3 runs 15 residues. The CDR3 bases are TGTGCCAGCAGTGAAGCCGGGACAGCCTACAATGAGCAGTTCTTC. This gives the protein CASSEAGTAYNEQFF.

This chain uses TRBV7-9 with TRBJ1-6; a possible D gene is TRBD1 (5 bases). Germline CDR1 and CDR2: SEHNR and FQNEAQ (reference sequence). The CDR3 loop spans 16 amino acids. V lost 5 bases to trimming and J lost 9 bases, with 20 bases between them. The CDR3 sequence is CASSPDRMGVRSPLHF. In DNA form, the CDR3 reads TGTGCCAGCAGCCCCGACAGAATGGGGGTGCGTTCACCCCTCCACTTT.

A few counts support this clone. The gene calls are TRBV4-1 and TRBJ2-7; a possible D gene is TRBD2 (7 bases). Trimming shortened V by 0 bases and J by 5 bases, and 14 bases separated the two germline ends. CDR1 MGHRA and CDR2 YSYEKL come from the germline V gene. The CDR3 consists of 15 residues. The CDR3 is CASSQDRGGYNEQYF. DNA of the CDR3: TGCGCCAGCAGCCAAGATAGGGGGGGCTACAACGAGCAGTACTTC.

This chain uses TRBV27 with TRBJ2-7; a weak D match, TRBD2 (6 bases). Trimming took 6 bases from V and 1 from J, leaving 10 bases between them. The CDR3 covers 13 residues. CDR1 MNHEY and CDR2 SMNVEV come from the germline V gene (reference sequence). The CDR3 sequence: CASSYGRSYEQYF. CDR3 nucleotides: TGTGCCAGCAGCTACGGGAGATCCTACGAGCAGTACTTC.

This clone came up once. V usage is TRBV18 and J usage is TRBJ2-7; D possibly uses TRBD1 or TRBD2 (5 bases each). V was cut by 3 bases and J by 2 bases, with 8 bases left in between. This CDR3 has 13 residues. CDR1 is KGHSH and CDR2 is LQKENI in the germline V gene. Here the CDR3 reads CASSPGPTYEQYF. The DNA for the CDR3 is TGTGCCAGCTCACCGGGACCGACCTACGAGCAGTACTTC.

The chain uses TRBV19 and TRBJ2-1, with D possibly being TRBD2 (6 bases). The CDR3 is made up of 15 amino acids. CDR1 and CDR2 (germline): LNHDA, SQIVND (reference sequence). V dropped 5 bases and J dropped 5 bases, with 16 bases sitting between them. The CDR3 here is CASSPTSRRHNEQFF. The CDR3 DNA reads as TGTGCCAGTAGTCCAACTAGCAGGAGACACAATGAGCAGTTCTTC.

The gene calls are TRBV30 and TRBJ2-2, with TRBD1 identical over 8 bases. The CDR3 runs 14 residues. With V trimmed by 2 bases and J by 7 bases, 6 bases remained unmatched. Germline CDR1 is GTSNPN and CDR2 is SVGIG (reference sequence). The CDR3 DNA is TGTGCCTGGAGTCCGGACAGGGCGATCGGGGAGCTGTTTTTT. Translation gives CAWSPDRAIGELFF.

The chain couples TRBV6-4 to TRBJ2-1; 8 bases are shared with TRBD2. The length of the CDR3 is 16 residues. In germline, CDR1 is MRHNA, CDR2 SNTAGT. After removal of 0 bases from V and 0 bases from J, the junction contained 1 base not matched to a gene. The CDR3 coding sequence is TGTGCCAGCAGTGACTCCGGGACTAGCTCCTACAATGAGCAGTTCTTC. The encoded protein is CASSDSGTSSYNEQFF.

The V call is TRBV11-2, the J call TRBJ1-2, with 8 positions matching TRBD1. CDR1 and CDR2 from the germline V gene are SGHAT and FQNNGV. The CDR3 loop spans 16 amino acids. J was trimmed by 0 bases and V by 1 base; bases with no gene match: 4. DNA of the CDR3: TGTGCCAGCAGCTTAGCCCAGGGGGCAACTAACTATGGCTACACCTTC. It codes for CASSLAQGATNYGYTF.

V and J are TRBV5-6 and TRBJ1-3, with unresolved D. Trimming removed 4 bases at V and 2 bases at J, with 10 bases between. Germline CDR1 reads SGHDT; CDR2 reads YYEEEE. The CDR3 has 14 residues. CDR3 amino acids: CASSPDVTGNTIYF. In DNA form, the CDR3 reads TGTGCCAGCAGCCCGGACGTGACTGGAAACACCATATATTTT.

This chain uses TRBV4-1 with TRBJ2-1; TRBD2 aligns across 7 bases. V lost 3 bases to trimming and J lost 5 bases; unmatched junction nucleotides: 7. This CDR3 spans 15 amino acids. Germline CDR1 is MGHRA and CDR2 is YSYEKL. DNA of the CDR3: TGCGCCAGCAGCCAGGGGTGGGGACTACACAATGAGCAGTTCTTC. This gives the protein CASSQGWGLHNEQFF.

This rearrangement joins TRBV5-6 to TRBJ1-2; no clear D. The length of the CDR3 is 15 residues. V lost 2 bases, J lost 2 bases, and 13 bases lay in between. CDR1 and CDR2 (germline): SGHDT, YYEEEE. The CDR3 here is CASSLVQTSNYGYTF. As DNA, the CDR3 is TGTGCCAGCAGCTTAGTGCAGACATCGAACTATGGCTACACCTTC.

CDR3 in DNA: TGTGCCAGTAGTTACGGGACAGTCACAGATACGCAGTATTTT. It translates to CASSYGTVTDTQYF. This rearrangement joins TRBV19 to TRBJ2-3; 7 bases fit TRBD1. Germline CDR1 reads LNHDA; CDR2 reads SQIVND (reference sequence). This CDR3 has 14 residues. V gave up 5 bases and J gave up 2 bases; unmatched junction bases: 4.

The gene calls are TRBV13 and TRBJ1-2; TRBD1 matches at 9 bases. The V gene's germline CDR1 is PRHDT and CDR2 FYEKMQ (reference sequence). Trimming cost V 2 bases and J 1 base; bases outside gene matches: 5. The CDR3 runs 16 residues. The DNA of the CDR3 is TGTGCCAGCAGCTTACGGGACAGGGATTTTAACTATGGCTACACCTTC. Translated, it gives CASSLRDRDFNYGYTF.

This clone came up a few times. The chain is built from TRBV2 and TRBJ1-1; D not resolved. V was cut by 7 bases and J by 3 bases, with 9 bases left in between. Germline assignment: CDR1 SNHLY and CDR2 FYNNEI. This CDR3 has 12 amino acids. CDR3: CASKAGYTEAFF. In DNA form, the CDR3 reads TGTGCCAGCAAGGCAGGTTACACTGAAGCTTTCTTT. Supplemented by reference TRBV2 and TRBJ1-1, the full variable domain reads EPEVTQTPSHQVTQMGQEVILRCVPISNHLYFYWYRQILGQKVEFLVSFYNNEISEKSEIFDDQFSVERPDGSNFTLKIRSTKLEDSAMYFCASKAGYTEAFFGQGTRLTVV.

V usage is TRBV2 and J usage is TRBJ2-7, with 10 bases lining up with TRBD2. The junction had 8 bases not matched to a gene; V was cut back by 6 bases and J by 6 bases. Germline CDR1 is SNHLY and CDR2 is FYNNEI. The CDR3 spans 14 residues. DNA for the CDR3: TGTGCCAGCAGACCTCTAGCGGGAGTTGTCGAGCAGTACTTC. This translates into CASRPLAGVVEQYF.